The T cell receptor beta chain under discussion was sequenced for a study of T cell responses to AZD1222 COVID-19 vaccine. Study-level points and caveats: Reportedly, nearly half of unique spike TCRs recognized epitopes outside B.1.351/B.1.1.7 mutations. Donors were mostly white British, more females; clonal diversity possibly underestimated.

On this clone itself: Its antigen is still unknown.

Profiling relied on immunoSEQ multiplex PCR, and the TCRdb table lists in-frame clones only, not all of them. The table includes about 140,000 clones, approximately 90% detected once. This receptor was taken from an adult who received the AZD1222 COVID-19 vaccine. The source was peripheral blood, collected 28 days after the second AZD1222 dose.

For the CDR3, the DNA is TGTGCCAGCAGTTTTACAGTGAAAAGCTCTGGGGCCAACGTCCTGACTTTC. Translating it yields CASSFTVKSSGANVLTF. The V call is TRBV27, the J call TRBJ2-6; D is uncertain. The CDR3 is 17 amino acids. The V and J ends lost 3 bases and 0 bases respectively, with 12 bases between them. CDR1 is MNHEY, CDR2 SMNVEV, per germline (reference sequence).